This T cell receptor beta chain was profiled in a study of siplizumab effects on memory and regulatory T cells. Findings of the study overall: Siplizumab brought about a significant reduction in alloreactive sequences traceable to unstimulated CD4+ memory cells.

About 9.2 x 10^4 TCR templates underwent assay in every sample. Using immunoSEQ multiplex PCR, the repertoire was profiled, and TCRdb retains in-frame clones only, with some absent. The sample holds around 100,000 clones, 93% seen once. On this clone itself: Its antigen is as yet unknown. At one of its ends the junction is not consistent with the germline gene, which may arise from a read error.

There are 15 residues in the CDR3. Germline CDR1 and CDR2: SNHLY and FYNNEI. The chain combines TRBV2 with TRBJ2-6; the D gene is possibly TRBD1 (6 bases). Specimen: Tregs sorted from blood. The sequence came from a human donor in good health. Written as DNA, the CDR3 is TGTGCCAGCAGAGAAGGGGGCTCTGGGGCCAACGTCCTGACTTTC. Amino acid sequence: CASREGGSGANVLTF.